Below, 29 T cell receptor beta chains from the same sample are listed, as sequenced in a study of blood T cell repertoires in COVID-19. Profiling relied on immunoSEQ multiplex PCR, and the TCRdb table lists in-frame clones only, not all of them. The sample consists of just over 300,000 clones, around nine tenths of them appearing once. The specimen was peripheral blood. Receptors originate from a woman aged 30 to 39 with COVID-19, enrolled during active disease.

The rearrangement joins TRBV5-1 to TRBJ1-1; possible D gene TRBD1, 6 bases. Trimming cost V 0 bases and J 1 base, with 10 bases left between them. This CDR3 has 15 residues. Germline CDR1 is SGHRS and CDR2 is YFSETQ. CDR3: CASSLVWGQNTEAFF. In DNA form, the CDR3 reads TGCGCCAGCAGCTTGGTCTGGGGACAGAACACTGAAGCTTTCTTT. Full variable domain (remainder filled in from reference TRBV5-1 and TRBJ1-1): KAGVTQTPRYLIKTRGQQVTLSCSPISGHRSVSWYQQTPGQGLQFLFEYFSETQRNKGNFPGRFSGRQFSNSRSEMNVSTLELGDSALYLCASSLVWGQNTEAFFGQGTRLTVV.

The chain couples TRBV18 to TRBJ1-6; D is perhaps TRBD1 (6 bases). This CDR3 has 17 amino acids. Germline CDR1 is KGHSH and CDR2 is LQKENI. V was trimmed by 6 bases and J by 0 bases, leaving 15 bases between them. The CDR3: CASSARDTFSYNSPLHF. The CDR3 coding sequence is TGTGCCAGCTCGGCCAGGGACACTTTCTCCTATAATTCACCCCTCCACTTT.

The chain recombines TRBV11-3 with TRBJ2-5, with D perhaps TRBD1 (6 bases). Per germline, CDR1 SGHNT and CDR2 YENEEA. This CDR3 contains 14 residues. The V gene lost 0 bases and the J gene lost 1 base, with 6 bases spanning the gap. CDR3 sequence reads: CASSLEGGQETQYF. The CDR3 bases are TGTGCCAGCAGCTTAGAAGGGGGCCAAGAGACCCAGTACTTC.

This clone was seen only once. The chain uses TRBV6-1 and TRBJ2-1, with 8 bases fitting TRBD2. V dropped 2 bases and J dropped 0; count of bases not matched to a gene: 3. Germline values: CDR1 MNHNS, CDR2 SASEGT. The CDR3 is 16 residues long. For the CDR3, the DNA is TGTGCCAGCAGTGAATTCAGCGGGGGCTCCTACAATGAGCAGTTCTTC. It yields the protein CASSEFSGGSYNEQFF.

This chain's CDR3 is CASSQVDRPYEQYF. CDR3 nucleotide sequence: TGTGCCAGCAGCCAAGTGGACAGACCCTACGAGCAGTACTTC. The chain is built from TRBV6-2 or TRBV6-3 and TRBJ2-7, with D perhaps matching TRBD1 (6 bases). V was shortened by 6 bases and J by 2 bases, with 14 bases between the two germline ends. The CDR3 extends over 14 amino acids. Per germline, CDR1 MNHEY and CDR2 SVGEGT.

J is TRBJ1-1 and V is TRBV28; D may be TRBD1 (5 bases). Between the trimmed V and J ends, which lost 2 bases and 1 base, there was a span of 14 bases. There are 16 residues in the CDR3. Germline V gives CDR1 MDHEN, CDR2 SYDVKM. Here the CDR3 reads CASSLLGGARNTEAFF. The CDR3 nucleotides are TGTGCCAGCAGTTTACTAGGAGGGGCAAGGAACACTGAAGCTTTCTTT.

The chain uses TRBV2 and TRBJ1-3, with 7 bases identical to TRBD1. Looked up from germline, CDR1 is SNHLY and CDR2 is FYNNEI. The V gene end was trimmed by 3 bases and the J gene end by 2 bases; junction bases not matched to a gene: 7. This CDR3 has 16 amino acids. The CDR3 protein is CASSEGQSYTGNTIYF. In nucleotides, the CDR3 is TGTGCCAGCAGTGAGGGACAGAGCTATACTGGAAACACCATATATTTT.

This clone was detected once. The chain employs TRBV19 and TRBJ1-1, with D tentatively TRBD1 (5 bases). Trimming pared 4 bases from V and 4 bases from J, leaving 25 bases between. In germline, CDR1 is LNHDA, CDR2 SQIVND (reference sequence). This CDR3 is 18 amino acids long. As DNA, the CDR3 is TGTGCCAGTAGTAAAGGTAGTGGGGGGAAAGGACCCAGCACTGAAGCTTTCTTT. Its protein is CASSKGSGGKGPSTEAFF. The complete variable domain, with remaining parts taken from reference TRBV19 and TRBJ1-1, reads DGGITQSPKYLFRKEGQNVTLSCEQNLNHDAMYWYRQDPGQGLRLIYYSQIVNDFQKGDIAEGYSVSREKKESFPLTVTSAQKNPTAFYLCASSKGSGGKGPSTEAFFGQGTRLTVV.

The CDR3 loop reads CASSYWERGGRPDTQYF. The CDR3 DNA follows: TGTGCCAGCAGTTACTGGGAGCGGGGGGGCCGCCCGGATACGCAGTATTTT. The J gene is TRBJ2-3, the V gene TRBV6-2 or TRBV6-3; 10 bases fit TRBD2. This CDR3 region has 17 residues. V shed 1 base, J shed 6 bases, and the junction held 10 bases outside the gene matches. Germline loops: CDR1 MNHEY, CDR2 SVGEGT.

This clone was recorded a few times. The chain has TRBV28 and TRBJ2-4, with D possibly TRBD2 on 6 matching bases. The CDR3 length is 17 residues. V dropped 5 bases and J dropped 6 bases, with 23 bases sitting between them. Per germline, CDR1 MDHEN and CDR2 SYDVKM. The CDR3: CASSPRAGRLRGNIQYF. Here the CDR3 DNA reads TGTGCCAGCAGTCCTCGGGCGGGGAGGCTTCGTGGAAACATTCAGTACTTC.

The DNA of the CDR3 is TGCGCCAGCAGCTTGGCAGGGCGGGGGGACGGTGAGCAGTTCTTC. This translates into CASSLAGRGDGEQFF. V gene TRBV5-1 combines with J gene TRBJ2-1, with TRBD2 matching 8 bases. Germline V gene lookup returns CDR1 SGHRS and CDR2 YFSETQ. V shed 0 bases and J 9 bases; nucleotides not matched to a gene: 8. The CDR3 contains 15 residues. Variable domain in full (rest from reference TRBV5-1 and TRBJ2-1): KAGVTQTPRYLIKTRGQQVTLSCSPISGHRSVSWYQQTPGQGLQFLFEYFSETQRNKGNFPGRFSGRQFSNSRSEMNVSTLELGDSALYLCASSLAGRGDGEQFFGPGTRLTVL.

This clone has just one count. The chain is built from TRBV29-1 and TRBJ2-1, with 7 bases identical to TRBD2. Germline V gene sequence: CDR1 SQVTM, CDR2 ANQGSEA. The CDR3 runs 14 residues. J was trimmed by 5 bases and V by 2 bases; bases with no gene match: 6. The CDR3: CSVETGLNDNEQFF. The DNA for the CDR3 is TGCAGCGTTGAAACGGGACTAAACGACAATGAGCAGTTCTTC.

V usage is TRBV11-3 and J usage is TRBJ2-3; 15 nucleotides line up with TRBD2. CDR1 SGHNT and CDR2 YENEEA come from the germline V gene. Unmatched junction bases numbered 8, after V lost 1 base and J lost 6 bases. The CDR3 has 18 residues. This CDR3 is CASSLGFGLAGGTDTQYF. CDR3 DNA: TGTGCCAGCAGCTTAGGATTCGGACTAGCGGGGGGGACGGATACGCAGTATTTT.

This rearrangement joins TRBV9 to TRBJ2-7; tentatively, D is TRBD1 (6 bases). The V and J ends lost 4 bases and 3 bases respectively, with 14 bases between them. CDR3 length: 14 residues. The germline V gene has CDR1 SGDLS and CDR2 YYNGEE. This CDR3 is CASSSLGGVYEQYF. The CDR3 coding sequence is TGTGCCAGCAGCTCCCTAGGGGGAGTCTACGAGCAGTACTTC.

The J gene is TRBJ1-3, the V gene TRBV29-1; TRBD1 matches at 11 bases. The CDR3 consists of 12 residues. Trimming removed 6 bases from V and 10 bases from J; junction bases left unmatched: 5. The germline V gene encodes CDR1 SQVTM and CDR2 ANQGSEA. CDR3 DNA sequence: TGCAGCGTCCGGACAGGGGGCTTGACCATATATTTT. Translated: CSVRTGGLTIYF.

The chain recombines TRBV5-5 with TRBJ1-1; D perhaps matches TRBD1 (6 bases). Trimming shortened V by 2 bases and J by 3 bases, and 17 bases separated the two germline ends. The germline gives CDR1 SGHKS, CDR2 YYEKEE (reference sequence). The CDR3 sequence is 16 residues long. CDR3 sequence (DNA): TGTGCCAGCAGCTTAGGACAGAATTACGGGTACACTGAAGCTTTCTTT. Translated, it gives CASSLGQNYGYTEAFF.

The chain employs TRBV6-5 and TRBJ1-5; D ambiguous. This CDR3 has 12 residues. V lost 2 bases and J lost 5, with 4 bases in between. CDR1 is MNHEY and CDR2 is SVGAGI in the germline V gene. In DNA form, the CDR3 reads TGTGCCAGCAGTTACCCTTATCAGCCCCAGCATTTT. Amino acid sequence: CASSYPYQPQHF.

The chain employs TRBV19 and TRBJ1-4; D is undetermined. This CDR3 has 13 residues. V gave up 8 bases and J gave up 8 bases, with 15 bases separating them. The germline CDR1 and CDR2 sequences are LNHDA and SQIVND (reference sequence). CDR3 sequence (DNA): TGTGCCAGTGGCTACACATCCGGGGAAAAACTGTTTTTT. It codes for CASGYTSGEKLFF.

The CDR3 DNA reads TGTGCCAGTGGGAGATGGAACTCAGGGGTCGGAGAGACCCAGTACTTC. Amino acids: CASGRWNSGVGETQYF. The chain recombines TRBV25-1 with TRBJ2-5; D possibly corresponds to TRBD1 (6 bases). Germline CDR1 MGHDK, CDR2 SYGVNS. The ends were cut back, 9 bases at V and 4 bases at J, with 24 bases in the middle. The CDR3 loop spans 16 amino acids.

The V gene is TRBV2, the J gene TRBJ1-5; the match to TRBD1 covers 8 bases. Looked up from germline, CDR1 is SNHLY and CDR2 is FYNNEI. Trimming removed 5 bases from V and 0 bases from J; junction bases left unmatched: 3. The CDR3 is 15 amino acids. CDR3 loop: CASSPDRGSNQPQHF. The DNA for the CDR3 is TGTGCCAGCAGTCCCGACAGGGGTAGCAATCAGCCCCAGCATTTT.

The chain recombines TRBV5-1 with TRBJ1-1; no definite D call. Germline V gene sequence: CDR1 SGHRS, CDR2 YFSETQ. Trimming took 4 bases from V and 0 from J, leaving 13 bases between them. This CDR3 comprises 15 residues. The chain's CDR3 is CASSPSLAMNTEAFF. For the CDR3, the DNA is TGCGCCAGCAGCCCCTCATTAGCCATGAACACTGAAGCTTTCTTT.

The rearrangement joins TRBV5-4 to TRBJ2-2, with 11 bases fitting TRBD2. V shed 3 bases and J 0 bases; nucleotides not matched to a gene: 4. This CDR3 contains 17 residues. Per germline, CDR1 SGHNT and CDR2 YYREEE (reference sequence). CDR3 residues: CASSSSGGTTNTGELFF. The CDR3 nucleotides read TGTGCCAGCAGCTCTAGCGGGGGGACTACGAACACCGGGGAGCTGTTTTTT.

The chain has TRBV7-9 and TRBJ1-1; 7 nucleotides align to TRBD1. The CDR3 contains 16 residues. Germline CDR1 reads SEHNR; CDR2 reads FQNEAQ (reference sequence). V shed 1 base and J 3 bases; nucleotides not matched to a gene: 8. DNA for the CDR3: TGTGCCAGCAGCTTAGGGGGAGACAGGGCCTACACTGAAGCTTTCTTT. Translating gives CASSLGGDRAYTEAFF.

The chain recombines TRBV19 with TRBJ2-2, with TRBD1 matching 7 bases. After removal of 9 bases from V and 4 bases from J, the junction contained 17 bases not matched to a gene. The CDR3 spans 17 residues. The germline gives CDR1 LNHDA, CDR2 SQIVND (reference sequence). The CDR3 DNA sequence: TGTGCCAGCACCTCGACAGGGTGGGGGCGGTTCACCGGGGAGCTGTTTTTT. This encodes CASTSTGWGRFTGELFF.

The J gene is TRBJ1-1, the V gene TRBV28; unclear D gene. CDR3 length: 13 residues. Germline values: CDR1 MDHEN, CDR2 SYDVKM. V shed 2 bases and J shed 3 bases, with 7 bases lying between them. Written as DNA, the CDR3 is TGTGCCAGCAGTTTAATGAGGGACACTGAAGCTTTCTTT. It is translated as CASSLMRDTEAFF.

The chain employs TRBV4-1 and TRBJ2-3; TRBD2 agrees at 8 bases. The CDR3 has 18 residues. The V and J ends lost 0 bases and 4 bases, in that order; junction bases with no gene match: 12. The germline V gene has CDR1 MGHRA and CDR2 YSYEKL. CDR3 DNA: TGCGCCAGCAGCCAAGATTCGATCGGAGGACTAGCCTCAGATACGCAGTATTTT. Protein sequence: CASSQDSIGGLASDTQYF.

The chain combines TRBV27 with TRBJ2-7; a possible D gene is TRBD2 (6 bases). This CDR3 has 15 amino acids. Germline assignment: CDR1 MNHEY and CDR2 SMNVEV (reference sequence). Trimming shortened V by 5 bases and J by 0 bases, and 14 bases separated the two germline ends. The CDR3 loop reads CASSLWGTGSYEQYF. The CDR3 DNA reads TGTGCCAGCAGTCTATGGGGGACTGGCTCCTACGAGCAGTACTTC.

This clone appeared a single time. The chain recombines TRBV2 with TRBJ1-1; 9 bases agree with TRBD1. The CDR3 is 15 residues long. J gave up 6 bases and V 7 bases, and 12 bases lay outside the gene matches. Germline V lookup: CDR1 SNHLY, CDR2 FYNNEI. CDR3 sequence (DNA): TGTGCCAGCACGGACAGGGGCCGCCGAGGGCCTGAAGCTTTCTTT. Residues: CASTDRGRRGPEAFF.

The V and J genes are TRBV18 and TRBJ1-5; D not resolved. Germline lookup yields CDR1 KGHSH and CDR2 LQKENI. Trimming left V 3 bases short and J 5 bases short, with 14 bases between. The CDR3 totals 15 residues. As DNA, the CDR3 is TGTGCCAGCTCACCTCTCCCGGTGCAATATCAGCCCCAGCATTTT. Translating gives CASSPLPVQYQPQHF. The full variable domain, its missing parts supplied by reference TRBV18 and TRBJ1-5, is NAGVMQNPRHLVRRRGQEARLRCSPMKGHSHVYWYRQLPEEGLKFMVYLQKENIIDESGMPKERFSAEFPKEGPSILRIQQVVRGDSAAYFCASSPLPVQYQPQHFGDGTRLSIL.